One sample yielded the 17 T cell receptor beta chains listed below, sequenced in a study of T-cell memory formation after mild COVID-19. MiXCR, run by TCRdb on the 5' RACE reads, gives a single entry per CDR3 protein. The repertoire includes over 300,000 distinct CDR3 sequences, 20% to 25% of them detected once, and around 20% sits in the top ten. The sequencing sample was made of PBMCs or a T cell subset sorted from them (not recorded which). The receptor set was obtained from a man younger than 35 who had mild COVID-19 (a few samples of this study predate the infection). Cell type and time point are not known.

The J gene is TRBJ1-1, the V gene TRBV5-1; tentatively, D is TRBD1 (5 bases). The CDR3 has 15 amino acids. Trimming shortened V by 7 bases and J by 0 bases, and 16 bases separated the two germline ends. Germline CDR1 reads SGHRS; CDR2 reads YFSETQ. CDR3 sequence: CASQAPGTLNTEAFF. CDR3 nucleotides: TGCGCCAGCCAGGCTCCGGGGACCCTGAACACTGAAGCTTTCTTT.

This clonotype was seen more than once but under ten times. The chain employs TRBV7-9 and TRBJ2-2; D gene uncertain. The germline V gene has CDR1 SEHNR and CDR2 FQNEAQ (reference sequence). The CDR3 runs to 12 residues. With 4 bases removed from V and 4 bases from J, the gap between germline ends came to 4 bases. The CDR3 protein is CASSSVTGELFF. Written as DNA, the CDR3 is TGTGCCAGCAGCTCGGTCACCGGGGAGCTGTTTTTT.

There are a few counts of this clonotype. The chain links TRBV7-2 to TRBJ2-5; maybe TRBD1 (5 bases). V was shortened by 1 base and J by 4 bases, with 10 bases between the two germline ends. The CDR3 spans 14 residues. From germline, CDR1 is SGHTA and CDR2 FQGNSA. This chain's CDR3 is CASSLVPGLETQYF. The CDR3 region has the DNA TGTGCCAGCAGCTTAGTACCAGGGCTAGAGACCCAGTACTTC.

CDR3 sequence: CSGQDFTDTQYF. Here the CDR3 DNA reads TGCAGTGGACAGGACTTCACAGATACGCAGTATTTT. This chain connects TRBV20-1 to TRBJ2-3; weak D call: TRBD1 (6 bases). The germline gives CDR1 DFQATT, CDR2 SNEGSKA (reference sequence). V dropped 7 bases and J dropped 2 bases, with 10 bases sitting between them. The length of the CDR3 is 12 residues.

A few counts support this clonotype. V usage is TRBV5-1 and J usage is TRBJ2-5; 11 bases are a match to TRBD2. The trim removed 5 bases at V and 5 bases at J, leaving 5 bases unmatched. This CDR3 is built from 14 residues. In germline, CDR1 is SGHRS, CDR2 YFSETQ. CDR3 nucleotide sequence: TGCGCCAGCAGTTCTACTAGCGGGGGTGAGACCCAGTACTTC. Its protein is CASSSTSGGETQYF. The full variable domain, with the rest looked up from reference TRBV5-1 and TRBJ2-5, is KAGVTQTPRYLIKTRGQQVTLSCSPISGHRSVSWYQQTPGQGLQFLFEYFSETQRNKGNFPGRFSGRQFSNSRSEMNVSTLELGDSALYLCASSSTSGGETQYFGPGTRLLVL.

CDR3 in DNA: TGTGCCAGTAGCCACAAGGGACTAGCTATTTCCGACGAGCAGTACTTC. This codes for CASSHKGLAISDEQYF. V is TRBV19 and J is TRBJ2-7, with TRBD2 identical over 9 bases. The CDR3 is 16 residues long. J was trimmed by 5 bases and V by 6 bases; bases with no gene match: 14. CDR1 is LNHDA, CDR2 SQIVND, per germline (reference sequence).

This clonotype was seen a handful of times. The chain has TRBV6-4 and TRBJ2-3; possible D gene TRBD2, 6 bases. This CDR3 spans 15 amino acids. Trimming shortened V by 0 bases and J by 4 bases, and 11 bases separated the two germline ends. CDR1 MRHNA and CDR2 SNTAGT come from the germline V gene. The CDR3: CASSDSGGSADTQYF. Here the CDR3 DNA reads TGTGCCAGCAGTGACTCTGGGGGGTCCGCAGATACGCAGTATTTT.

The J gene is TRBJ1-4, the V gene TRBV20-1; D unresolved. The germline CDR1 and CDR2 sequences are DFQATT and SNEGSKA (reference sequence). There are 13 residues in the CDR3. Trimming removed 6 bases at V and 1 base at J, with 9 bases between. CDR3 amino acids: CSALVITNEKLFF. CDR3 DNA: TGCAGTGCGCTGGTGATAACTAATGAAAAACTGTTTTTT.

This clonotype was picked up a small number of times. The J gene is TRBJ1-1, the V gene TRBV20-1; tentative D call: TRBD1 (5 bases). Trimming took 2 bases from V and 7 from J, leaving 14 bases between them. The CDR3 is 13 amino acids. Per the germline V gene, CDR1 is DFQATT and CDR2 is SNEGSKA (reference sequence). For the CDR3, the DNA is TGCAGTGCTAGACCATCGGGGCTTGTTGAAGCTTTCTTT. Its protein is CSARPSGLVEAFF.

This chain connects TRBV7-9 to TRBJ1-4; no definite D call. V lost 6 bases and J 0 bases, leaving 8 bases between the germline ends. CDR1 and CDR2 (germline): SEHNR, FQNEAQ (reference sequence). This CDR3 has 14 residues. As DNA, the CDR3 is TGTGCCAGCAGATATACTGCAACTAATGAAAAACTGTTTTTT. Amino acid sequence: CASRYTATNEKLFF.

The genes are TRBV7-2 and TRBJ1-1; D remains unclear. Deletions cut 6 bases from V and 0 bases from J, with 11 bases between. Germline V gene sequence: CDR1 SGHTA, CDR2 FQGNSA. The CDR3 consists of 14 residues. DNA for the CDR3: TGTGCCAGCAGTGGTGGTCCGATGAACACTGAAGCTTTCTTT. Translated: CASSGGPMNTEAFF.

This clonotype was seen a few times. V and J are TRBV29-1 and TRBJ1-2; D is perhaps TRBD1 (6 bases). This CDR3 is 12 amino acids long. The germline CDR1 and CDR2 sequences are SQVTM and ANQGSEA. Deletions cut 3 bases from V and 7 bases from J, with 12 bases between. The CDR3 nucleotides read TGCAGCGTTGACGGGGGGGCGCTTGGCTACACCTTC. Its protein is CSVDGGALGYTF.

This clonotype was counted a few times. The chain carries TRBV5-8 and TRBJ2-1; D uncertain. V was trimmed by 4 bases and J by 0 bases, leaving 11 bases between them. CDR3 length equals 15 residues. Germline V CDR1 and CDR2: SGHTS, YDEGEE. This CDR3 is CASSRRLSSYNEQFF. The CDR3 coding sequence is TGTGCCAGCAGCCGGCGGCTGTCCTCCTACAATGAGCAGTTCTTC.

The CDR3 region is CASRSAGLATGELFF. In DNA, the CDR3 is TGTGCCAGCAGATCAGCGGGGCTCGCCACCGGGGAGCTGTTTTTT. The rearrangement links TRBV12-3 or TRBV12-4 to TRBJ2-2; 7 bases fit TRBD2. There are 15 residues in the CDR3. V lost 6 bases to trimming and J lost 4 bases; unmatched junction nucleotides: 8.

The chain employs TRBV10-3 and TRBJ1-1; 9 bases map to TRBD1. The CDR3 is made up of 16 amino acids. J was trimmed by 2 bases and V by 6 bases; bases with no gene match: 10. Germline V gene data show CDR1 as ENHRY and CDR2 as SYGVKD. DNA for the CDR3: TGTGCCATCAGCGAACCCGGACAGGGGATTAACACTGAAGCTTTCTTT. Translated, it gives CAISEPGQGINTEAFF.

This clonotype was detected only once. J is TRBJ2-1 and V is TRBV21-1. TRBV21-1 is flagged as a pseudogene. The CDR3 consists of 17 residues. The CDR3 reads CASSKGSSLSSYNEQFF. For the CDR3, the DNA is TGTGCCAGCAGCAAAGGAAGTAGCCTGAGCTCCTACAATGAGCAGTTCTTC.

This clonotype was observed many times. V gene TRBV28 combines with J gene TRBJ2-1; TRBD1 matches at 8 bases. Unmatched junction bases numbered 16, after V lost 11 bases and J lost 7 bases. This CDR3 has 15 residues. From germline, CDR1 is MDHEN and CDR2 SYDVKM. The CDR3 DNA follows: TGTGCCGCCTACTCCTCCGGACAGGGCAAGAATGAGCAGTTCTTC. Translated: CAAYSSGQGKNEQFF.